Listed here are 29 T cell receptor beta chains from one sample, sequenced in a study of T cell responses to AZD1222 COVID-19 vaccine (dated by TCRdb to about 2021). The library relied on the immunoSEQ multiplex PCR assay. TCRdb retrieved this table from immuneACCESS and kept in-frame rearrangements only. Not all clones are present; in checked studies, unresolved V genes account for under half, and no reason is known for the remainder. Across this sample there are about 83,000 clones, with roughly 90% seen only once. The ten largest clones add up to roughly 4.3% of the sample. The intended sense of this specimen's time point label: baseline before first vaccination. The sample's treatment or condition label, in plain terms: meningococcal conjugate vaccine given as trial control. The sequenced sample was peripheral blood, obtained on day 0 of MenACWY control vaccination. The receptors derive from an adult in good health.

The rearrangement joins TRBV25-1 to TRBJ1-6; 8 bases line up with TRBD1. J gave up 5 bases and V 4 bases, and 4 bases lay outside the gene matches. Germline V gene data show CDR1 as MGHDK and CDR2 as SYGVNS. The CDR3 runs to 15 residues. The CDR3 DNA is TGTGCCAGCAGTGCCGGACAGGGAAATAATTCACCCCTCCACTTT. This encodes CASSAGQGNNSPLHF.

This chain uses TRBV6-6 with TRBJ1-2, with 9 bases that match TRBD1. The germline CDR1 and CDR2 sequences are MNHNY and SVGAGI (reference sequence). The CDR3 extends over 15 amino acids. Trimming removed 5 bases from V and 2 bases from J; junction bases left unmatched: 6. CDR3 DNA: TGTGCCAGCAGTCCCGGACAGGGGTTGAACTATGGCTACACCTTC. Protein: CASSPGQGLNYGYTF.

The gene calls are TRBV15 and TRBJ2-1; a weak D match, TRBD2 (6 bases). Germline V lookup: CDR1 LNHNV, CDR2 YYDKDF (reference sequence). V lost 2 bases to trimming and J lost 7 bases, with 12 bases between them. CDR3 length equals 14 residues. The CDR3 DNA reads TGTGCCACCAGCAGATACTATCGGGGGAATGAGCAGTTCTTC. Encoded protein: CATSRYYRGNEQFF.

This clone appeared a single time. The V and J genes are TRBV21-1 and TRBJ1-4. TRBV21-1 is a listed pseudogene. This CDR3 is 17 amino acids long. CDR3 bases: TGTGCCAGCAGCAAAATTAATTCGAGGGTAGATAATGAAAAACTGTTTTTT. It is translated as CASSKINSRVDNEKLFF.

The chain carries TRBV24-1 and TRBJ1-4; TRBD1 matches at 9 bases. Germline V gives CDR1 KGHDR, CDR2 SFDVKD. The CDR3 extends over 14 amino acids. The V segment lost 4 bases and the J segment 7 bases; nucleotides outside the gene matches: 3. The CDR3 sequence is CATSEGTGTEKLFF. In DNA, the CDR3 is TGTGCCACCAGTGAGGGGACAGGGACTGAAAAACTGTTTTTT.

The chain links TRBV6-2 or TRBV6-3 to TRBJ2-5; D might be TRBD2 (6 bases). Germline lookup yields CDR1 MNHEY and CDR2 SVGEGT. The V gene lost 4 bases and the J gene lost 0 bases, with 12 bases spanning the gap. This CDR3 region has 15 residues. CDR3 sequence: CASSWAAGYQETQYF. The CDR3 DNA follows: TGTGCCAGCAGTTGGGCGGCGGGGTACCAAGAGACCCAGTACTTC.

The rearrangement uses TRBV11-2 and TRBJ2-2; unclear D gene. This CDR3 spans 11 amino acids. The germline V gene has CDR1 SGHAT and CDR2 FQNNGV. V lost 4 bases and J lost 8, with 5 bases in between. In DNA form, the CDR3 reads TGTGCCAGCAGCTCCAATGGGGAGCTGTTTTTT. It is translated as CASSSNGELFF.

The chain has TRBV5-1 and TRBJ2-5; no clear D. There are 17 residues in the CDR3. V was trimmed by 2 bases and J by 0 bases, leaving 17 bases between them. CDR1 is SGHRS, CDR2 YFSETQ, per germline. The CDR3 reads CASSFNWVPGNQETQYF. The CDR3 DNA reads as TGCGCCAGCAGCTTTAATTGGGTCCCCGGAAACCAAGAGACCCAGTACTTC. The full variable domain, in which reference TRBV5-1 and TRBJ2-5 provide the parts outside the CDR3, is KAGVTQTPRYLIKTRGQQVTLSCSPISGHRSVSWYQQTPGQGLQFLFEYFSETQRNKGNFPGRFSGRQFSNSRSEMNVSTLELGDSALYLCASSFNWVPGNQETQYFGPGTRLLVL.

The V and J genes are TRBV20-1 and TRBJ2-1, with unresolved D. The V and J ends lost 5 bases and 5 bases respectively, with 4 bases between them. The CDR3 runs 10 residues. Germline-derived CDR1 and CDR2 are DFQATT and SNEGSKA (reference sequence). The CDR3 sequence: CSAGDNEQFF. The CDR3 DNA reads TGCAGTGCTGGGGACAATGAGCAGTTCTTC.

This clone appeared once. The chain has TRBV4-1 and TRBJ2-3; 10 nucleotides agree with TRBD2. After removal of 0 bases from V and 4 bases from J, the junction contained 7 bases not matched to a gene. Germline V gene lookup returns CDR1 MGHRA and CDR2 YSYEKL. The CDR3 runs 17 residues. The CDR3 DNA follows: TGCGCCAGCAGCCAAGATCGAGGGACTAGCGTTGCAGATACGCAGTATTTT. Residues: CASSQDRGTSVADTQYF.

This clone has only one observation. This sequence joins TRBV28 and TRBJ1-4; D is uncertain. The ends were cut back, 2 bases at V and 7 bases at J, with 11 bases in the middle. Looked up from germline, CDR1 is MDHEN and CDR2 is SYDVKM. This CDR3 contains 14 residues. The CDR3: CASSLRFGGEKLFF. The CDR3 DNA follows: TGTGCCAGCAGTTTAAGGTTTGGTGGTGAAAAACTGTTTTTT.

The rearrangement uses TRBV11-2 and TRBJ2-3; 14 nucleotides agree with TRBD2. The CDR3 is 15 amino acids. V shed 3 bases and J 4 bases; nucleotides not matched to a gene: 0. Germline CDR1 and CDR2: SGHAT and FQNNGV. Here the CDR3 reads CASSLGLAGADTQYF. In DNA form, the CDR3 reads TGTGCCAGCAGCTTGGGACTAGCGGGAGCAGATACGCAGTATTTT.

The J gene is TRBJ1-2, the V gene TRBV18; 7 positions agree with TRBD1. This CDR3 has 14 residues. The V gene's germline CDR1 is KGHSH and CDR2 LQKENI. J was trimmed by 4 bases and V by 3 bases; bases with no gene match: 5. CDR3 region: CASSPNRGGYGYTF. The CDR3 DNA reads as TGTGCCAGCTCACCGAACAGGGGAGGCTATGGCTACACCTTC.

The DNA for the CDR3 is TGTGCCAGCAGCACAGCCGGGACAGGGTCCATAATCCCCTACGAGCAGTACTTC. This translates into CASSTAGTGSIIPYEQYF. This chain links TRBV7-2 with TRBJ2-7; TRBD1 matches at 9 bases. The CDR3 covers 18 residues. Germline V lookup: CDR1 SGHTA, CDR2 FQGNSA. V lost 5 bases to trimming and J lost 2 bases; unmatched junction nucleotides: 16. The complete variable domain, with remaining parts taken from reference TRBV7-2 and TRBJ2-7, reads GAGVSQSPSNKVTEKGKDVELRCDPISGHTALYWYRQSLGQGLEFLIYFQGNSAPDKSGLPSDRFSAERTGGSVSTLTIQRTQQEDSAVYLCASSTAGTGSIIPYEQYFGPGTRLTVT.

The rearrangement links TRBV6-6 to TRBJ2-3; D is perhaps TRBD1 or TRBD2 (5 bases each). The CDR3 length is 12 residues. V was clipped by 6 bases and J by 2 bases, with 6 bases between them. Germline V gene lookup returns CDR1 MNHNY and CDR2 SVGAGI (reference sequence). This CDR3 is CASRGDTDTQYF. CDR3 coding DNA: TGTGCCAGCAGGGGGGACACAGATACGCAGTATTTT.

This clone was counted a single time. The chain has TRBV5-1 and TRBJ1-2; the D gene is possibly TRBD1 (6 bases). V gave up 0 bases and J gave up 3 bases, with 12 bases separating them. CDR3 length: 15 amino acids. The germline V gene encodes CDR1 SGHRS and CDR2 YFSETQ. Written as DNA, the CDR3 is TGCGCCAGCAGCTTGGTCAGGGGCGGTGACTATGGCTACACCTTC. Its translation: CASSLVRGGDYGYTF. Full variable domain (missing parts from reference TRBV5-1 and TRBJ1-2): KAGVTQTPRYLIKTRGQQVTLSCSPISGHRSVSWYQQTPGQGLQFLFEYFSETQRNKGNFPGRFSGRQFSNSRSEMNVSTLELGDSALYLCASSLVRGGDYGYTFGSGTRLTVV.

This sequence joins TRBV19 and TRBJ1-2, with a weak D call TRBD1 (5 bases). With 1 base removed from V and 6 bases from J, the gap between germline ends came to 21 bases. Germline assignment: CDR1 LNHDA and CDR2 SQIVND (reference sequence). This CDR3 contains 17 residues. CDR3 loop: CASSIGLPGTYPDGYTF. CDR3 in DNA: TGTGCCAGTAGTATAGGCCTTCCCGGGACCTATCCCGATGGCTACACCTTC.

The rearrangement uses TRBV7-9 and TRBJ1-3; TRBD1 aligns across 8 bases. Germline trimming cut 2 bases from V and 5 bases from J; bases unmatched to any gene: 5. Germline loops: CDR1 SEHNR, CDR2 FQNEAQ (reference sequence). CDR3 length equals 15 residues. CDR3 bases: TGTGCCAGCAGCTTAATCAGGGGGCTTAGAAACACCATATATTTT. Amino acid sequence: CASSLIRGLRNTIYF.

The DNA of the CDR3 is TGTGCCTCCTGCGGAGGGGGGACGGGTGAAAAACTGTTTTTT. Protein: CASCGGGTGEKLFF. The rearrangement joins TRBV9 to TRBJ1-4; maybe TRBD1 (6 bases). This CDR3 contains 14 residues. Germline CDR1 SGDLS, CDR2 YYNGEE. The V and J ends lost 10 bases and 7 bases respectively, with 20 bases between them.

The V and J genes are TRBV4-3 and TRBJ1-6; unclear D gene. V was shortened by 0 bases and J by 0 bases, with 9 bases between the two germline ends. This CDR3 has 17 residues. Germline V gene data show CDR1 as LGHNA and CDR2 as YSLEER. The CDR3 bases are TGCGCCAGCAGCCAAGAACTTCCGAGCTCCTATAATTCACCCCTCCACTTT. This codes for CASSQELPSSYNSPLHF.

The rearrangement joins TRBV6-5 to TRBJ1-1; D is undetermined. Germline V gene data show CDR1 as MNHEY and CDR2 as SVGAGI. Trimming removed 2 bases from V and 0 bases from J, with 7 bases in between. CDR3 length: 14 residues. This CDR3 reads CASSYGSVNTEAFF. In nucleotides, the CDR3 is TGTGCCAGCAGTTACGGTTCGGTGAACACTGAAGCTTTCTTT.

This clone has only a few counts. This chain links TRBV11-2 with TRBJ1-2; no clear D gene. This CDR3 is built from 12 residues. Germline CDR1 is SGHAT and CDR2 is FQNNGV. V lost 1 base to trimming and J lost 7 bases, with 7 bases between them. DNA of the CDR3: TGTGCCAGCAGCTTAGTAGGGTTTGGCTACACCTTC. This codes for CASSLVGFGYTF.

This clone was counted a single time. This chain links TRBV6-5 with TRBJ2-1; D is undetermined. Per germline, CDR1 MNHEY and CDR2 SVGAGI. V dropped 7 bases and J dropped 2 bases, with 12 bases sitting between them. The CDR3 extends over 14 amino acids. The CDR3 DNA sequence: TGTGCCAGCAACCAAATGGCAGCCTACAATGAGCAGTTCTTC. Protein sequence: CASNQMAAYNEQFF.

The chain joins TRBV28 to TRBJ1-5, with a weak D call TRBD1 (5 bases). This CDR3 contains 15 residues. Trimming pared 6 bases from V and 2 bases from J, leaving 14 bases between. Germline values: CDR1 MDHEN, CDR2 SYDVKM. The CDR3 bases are TGTGCCAGCAGCCTTAGGGGTAGCGGCAATCAGCCCCAGCATTTT. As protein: CASSLRGSGNQPQHF.

The CDR3 nucleotides read TGTGCCAGCAGCTTAGAGGGATCTTGGGTAGGTGAGCAGTTCTTC. It encodes CASSLEGSWVGEQFF. The chain employs TRBV11-2 and TRBJ2-1; D gene ambiguous. V lost 0 bases to trimming and J lost 9 bases, with 15 bases between them. The germline V gene encodes CDR1 SGHAT and CDR2 FQNNGV. The CDR3 is 15 amino acids.

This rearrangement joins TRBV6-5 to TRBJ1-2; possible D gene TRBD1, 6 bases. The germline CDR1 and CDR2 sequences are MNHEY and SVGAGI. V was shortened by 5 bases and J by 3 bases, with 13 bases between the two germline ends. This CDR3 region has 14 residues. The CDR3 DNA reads TGTGCCAGCAGTCCCCGACAGGTCGACTATGGCTACACCTTC. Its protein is CASSPRQVDYGYTF.

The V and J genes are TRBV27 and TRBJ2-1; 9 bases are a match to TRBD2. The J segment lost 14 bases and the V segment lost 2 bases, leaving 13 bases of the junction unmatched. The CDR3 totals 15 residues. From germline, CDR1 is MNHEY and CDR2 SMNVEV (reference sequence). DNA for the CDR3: TGTGCCAGCAGTTTAATAAGGCTAGCGGGAACCTCTGAGTTCTTC. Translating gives CASSLIRLAGTSEFF.

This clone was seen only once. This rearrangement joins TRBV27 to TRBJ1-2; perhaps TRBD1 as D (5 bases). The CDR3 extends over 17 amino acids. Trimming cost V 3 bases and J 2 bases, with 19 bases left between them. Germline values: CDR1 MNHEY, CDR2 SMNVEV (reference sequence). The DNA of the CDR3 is TGTGCCAGCAGTTTCTTTCCGCCTCGGGGGACGAACTATGGCTACACCTTC. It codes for CASSFFPPRGTNYGYTF.

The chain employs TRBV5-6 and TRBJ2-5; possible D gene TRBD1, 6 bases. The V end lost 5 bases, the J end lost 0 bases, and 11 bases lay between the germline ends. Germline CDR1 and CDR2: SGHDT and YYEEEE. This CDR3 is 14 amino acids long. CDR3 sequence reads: CASRLTGDQETQYF. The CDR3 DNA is TGTGCCAGCAGGTTGACAGGAGACCAAGAGACCCAGTACTTC.